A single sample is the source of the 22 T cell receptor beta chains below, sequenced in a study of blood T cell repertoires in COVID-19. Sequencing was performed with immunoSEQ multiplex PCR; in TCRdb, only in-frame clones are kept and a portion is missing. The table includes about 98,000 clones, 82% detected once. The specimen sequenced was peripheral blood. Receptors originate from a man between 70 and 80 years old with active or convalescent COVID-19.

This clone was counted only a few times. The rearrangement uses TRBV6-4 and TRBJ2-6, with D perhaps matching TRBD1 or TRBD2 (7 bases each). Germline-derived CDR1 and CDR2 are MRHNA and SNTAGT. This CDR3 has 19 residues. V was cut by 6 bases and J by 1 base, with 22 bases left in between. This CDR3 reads CASRDGGTVLLSGANVLTF. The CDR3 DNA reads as TGTGCCAGCAGAGACGGGGGGACAGTCCTCCTATCTGGGGCCAACGTCCTGACTTTC.

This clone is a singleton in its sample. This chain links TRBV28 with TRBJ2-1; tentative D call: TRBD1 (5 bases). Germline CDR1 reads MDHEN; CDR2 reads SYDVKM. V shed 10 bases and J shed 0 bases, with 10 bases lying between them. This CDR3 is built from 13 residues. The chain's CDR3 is CATRQSSYNEQFF. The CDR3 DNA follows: TGTGCCACCCGACAGAGCTCCTACAATGAGCAGTTCTTC. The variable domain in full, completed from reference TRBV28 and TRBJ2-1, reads DVKVTQSSRYLVKRTGEKVFLECVQDMDHENMFWYRQDPGLGLRLIYFSYDVKMKEKGDIPEGYSVSREKKERFSLILESASTNQTSMYLCATRQSSYNEQFFGPGTRLTVL.

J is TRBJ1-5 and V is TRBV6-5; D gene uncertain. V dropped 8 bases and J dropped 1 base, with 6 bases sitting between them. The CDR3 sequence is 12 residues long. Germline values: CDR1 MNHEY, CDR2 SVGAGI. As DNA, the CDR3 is TGTGCCAGCGCCGAGAGCAATCAGCCCCAGCATTTT. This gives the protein CASAESNQPQHF.

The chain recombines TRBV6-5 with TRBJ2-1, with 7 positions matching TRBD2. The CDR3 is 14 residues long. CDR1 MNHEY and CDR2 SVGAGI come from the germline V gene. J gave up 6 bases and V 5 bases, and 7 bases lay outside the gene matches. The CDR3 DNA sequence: TGTGCCAGCAGTCGCGGACTAGGGACCAATGAGCAGTTCTTC. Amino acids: CASSRGLGTNEQFF.

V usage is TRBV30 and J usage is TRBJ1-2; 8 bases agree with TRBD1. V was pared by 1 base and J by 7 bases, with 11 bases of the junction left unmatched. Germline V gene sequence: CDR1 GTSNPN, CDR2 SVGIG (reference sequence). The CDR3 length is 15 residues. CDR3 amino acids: CAWSAPGGQELGYTF. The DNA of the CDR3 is TGTGCCTGGAGTGCTCCCGGGGGACAGGAACTTGGCTACACCTTC.

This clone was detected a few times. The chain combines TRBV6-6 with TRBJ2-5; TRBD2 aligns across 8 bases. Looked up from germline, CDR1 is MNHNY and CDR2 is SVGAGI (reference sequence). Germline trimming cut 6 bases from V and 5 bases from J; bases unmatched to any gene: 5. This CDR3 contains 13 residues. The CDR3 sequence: CASSSGGMETQYF. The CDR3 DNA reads TGTGCCAGCAGCTCGGGGGGGATGGAGACCCAGTACTTC.

The CDR3 region is CASSFLQGPQHF. In DNA form, the CDR3 reads TGTGCCAGCAGCTTTCTACAGGGGCCCCAGCATTTT. J is TRBJ1-5 and V is TRBV16; a possible D gene is TRBD1 (6 bases). The V and J ends lost 5 bases and 9 bases respectively, with 11 bases between them. Germline CDR1 KGHSY, CDR2 FQNENV. The CDR3 spans 12 residues.

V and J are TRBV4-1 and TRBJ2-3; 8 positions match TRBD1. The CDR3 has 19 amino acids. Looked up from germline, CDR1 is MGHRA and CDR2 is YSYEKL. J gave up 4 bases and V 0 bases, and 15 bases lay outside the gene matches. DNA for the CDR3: TGCGCCAGCAGCCAAGATTTCCCCGGGACAGGAGTTTTCCCAGATACGCAGTATTTT. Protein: CASSQDFPGTGVFPDTQYF.

CDR3 nucleotides: TGTGCCTCCATCCGGGGGTTCGGGGGGAACACTGAAGCTTTCTTT. Translating it yields CASIRGFGGNTEAFF. The chain has TRBV30 and TRBJ1-1; the D gene is possibly TRBD1 (5 bases). This CDR3 is 15 amino acids long. V was cut by 7 bases and J by 1 base, with 19 bases left in between. The germline CDR1 and CDR2 sequences are GTSNPN and SVGIG (reference sequence).

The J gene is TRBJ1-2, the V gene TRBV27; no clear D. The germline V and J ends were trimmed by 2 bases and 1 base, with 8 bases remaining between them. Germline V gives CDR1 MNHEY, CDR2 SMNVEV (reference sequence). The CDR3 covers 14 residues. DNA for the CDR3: TGTGCCAGCAGTTTAGGCCGTAATAACTATGGCTACACCTTC. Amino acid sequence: CASSLGRNNYGYTF.

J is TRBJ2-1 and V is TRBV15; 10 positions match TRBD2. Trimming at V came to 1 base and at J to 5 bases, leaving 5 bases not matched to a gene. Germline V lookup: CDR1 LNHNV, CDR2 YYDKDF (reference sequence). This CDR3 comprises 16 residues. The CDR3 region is CATSRVGLANHNEQFF. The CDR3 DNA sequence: TGTGCCACCAGCAGAGTGGGACTAGCGAACCACAATGAGCAGTTCTTC.

In DNA, the CDR3 is TGTGGGGCCGGCGGACAGAACAATCAGCCCCAGCATTTT. It specifies CGAGGQNNQPQHF. This chain links TRBV30 with TRBJ1-5, with D possibly TRBD1 on 6 matching bases. The CDR3 is 13 residues long. The germline CDR1 and CDR2 sequences are GTSNPN and SVGIG (reference sequence).

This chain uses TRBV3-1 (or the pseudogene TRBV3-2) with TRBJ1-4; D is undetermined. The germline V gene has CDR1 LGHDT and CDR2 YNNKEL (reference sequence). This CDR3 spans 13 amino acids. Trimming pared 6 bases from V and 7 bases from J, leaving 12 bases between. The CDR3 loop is CASSLLEGEKLFF. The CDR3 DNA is TGTGCCAGCAGTCTCCTTGAGGGTGAAAAACTGTTTTTT.

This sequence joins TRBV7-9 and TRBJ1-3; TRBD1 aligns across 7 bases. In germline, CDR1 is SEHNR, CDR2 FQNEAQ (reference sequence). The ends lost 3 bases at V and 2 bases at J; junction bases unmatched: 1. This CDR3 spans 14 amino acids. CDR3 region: CASSLTGTGNTIYF. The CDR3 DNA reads TGTGCCAGCAGCTTGACAGGGACTGGAAACACCATATATTTT.

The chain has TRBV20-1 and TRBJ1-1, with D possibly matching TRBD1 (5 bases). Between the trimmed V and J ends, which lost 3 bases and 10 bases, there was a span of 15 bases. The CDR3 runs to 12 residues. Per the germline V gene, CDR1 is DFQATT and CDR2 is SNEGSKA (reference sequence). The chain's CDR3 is CSASRTMGGAFF. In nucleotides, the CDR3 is TGCAGTGCTAGTAGGACAATGGGGGGAGCTTTCTTT.

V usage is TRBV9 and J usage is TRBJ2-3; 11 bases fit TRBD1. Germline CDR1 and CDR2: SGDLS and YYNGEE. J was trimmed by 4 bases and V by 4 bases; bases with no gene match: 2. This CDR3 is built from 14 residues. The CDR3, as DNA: TGTGCCAGCAGCCCGGGACAGGGGGCAGATACGCAGTATTTT. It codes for CASSPGQGADTQYF.

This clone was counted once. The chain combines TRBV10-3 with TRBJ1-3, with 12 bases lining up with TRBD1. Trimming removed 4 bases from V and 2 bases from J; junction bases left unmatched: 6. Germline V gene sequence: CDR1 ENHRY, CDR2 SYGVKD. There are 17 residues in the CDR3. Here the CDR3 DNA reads TGTGCCATCAGTGTTGGGACAGGGGGCTCCCCTGGAAACACCATATATTTT. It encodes CAISVGTGGSPGNTIYF.

CDR3 sequence reads: CASSPNTGGYEQYF. For the CDR3, the DNA is TGCGCCAGCAGTCCGAACACAGGGGGCTACGAGCAGTACTTC. The chain recombines TRBV5-1 with TRBJ2-7; 8 bases are a match to TRBD1. The germline V gene has CDR1 SGHRS and CDR2 YFSETQ. V shed 5 bases and J 3 bases; nucleotides not matched to a gene: 7. The CDR3 covers 14 residues. Full variable domain (missing parts from reference TRBV5-1 and TRBJ2-7): KAGVTQTPRYLIKTRGQQVTLSCSPISGHRSVSWYQQTPGQGLQFLFEYFSETQRNKGNFPGRFSGRQFSNSRSEMNVSTLELGDSALYLCASSPNTGGYEQYFGPGTRLTVT.

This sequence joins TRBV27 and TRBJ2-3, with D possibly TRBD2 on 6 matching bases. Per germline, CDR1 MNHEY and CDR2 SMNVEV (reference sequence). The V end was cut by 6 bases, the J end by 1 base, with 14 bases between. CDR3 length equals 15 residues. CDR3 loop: CASRRDLARTDTQYF. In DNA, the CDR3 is TGTGCCAGCAGGCGGGACCTCGCCCGCACAGATACGCAGTATTTT.

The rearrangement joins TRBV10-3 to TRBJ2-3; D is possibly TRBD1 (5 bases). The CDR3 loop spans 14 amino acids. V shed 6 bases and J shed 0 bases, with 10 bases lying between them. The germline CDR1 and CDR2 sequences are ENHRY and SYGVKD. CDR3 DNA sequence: TGTGCCATCAGCCCTCGACAGAGCACAGATACGCAGTATTTT. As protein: CAISPRQSTDTQYF.

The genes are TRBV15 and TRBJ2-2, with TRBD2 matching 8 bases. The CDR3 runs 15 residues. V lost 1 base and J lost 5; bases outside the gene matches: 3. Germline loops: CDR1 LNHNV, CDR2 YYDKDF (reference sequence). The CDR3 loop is CATSRGLAGTGELFF. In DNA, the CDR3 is TGTGCCACCAGCAGAGGTTTAGCGGGAACCGGGGAGCTGTTTTTT. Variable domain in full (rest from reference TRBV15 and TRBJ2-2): DAMVIQNPRYQVTQFGKPVTLSCSQTLNHNVMYWYQQKSSQAPKLLFHYYDKDFNNEADTPDNFQSRRPNTSFCFLDIRSPGLGDTAMYLCATSRGLAGTGELFFGEGSRLTVL.

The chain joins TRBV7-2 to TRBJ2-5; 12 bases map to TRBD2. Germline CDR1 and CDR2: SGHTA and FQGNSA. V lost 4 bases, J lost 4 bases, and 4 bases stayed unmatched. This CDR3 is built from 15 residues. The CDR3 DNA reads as TGTGCCAGCAGCTCCTTGACTAGCGGGGGAGAGACCCAGTACTTC. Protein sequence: CASSSLTSGGETQYF. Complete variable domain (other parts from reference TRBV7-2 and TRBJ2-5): GAGVSQSPSNKVTEKGKDVELRCDPISGHTALYWYRQSLGQGLEFLIYFQGNSAPDKSGLPSDRFSAERTGGSVSTLTIQRTQQEDSAVYLCASSSLTSGGETQYFGPGTRLLVL.